The rows below give T cell receptor beta chains drawn from one sample of a study of Tregs in tolerant kidney transplant recipients. The assay was immunoSEQ multiplex PCR, and TCRdb's table has in-frame clones only and misses some. The table lists tens of thousands of clones, 75% to 95% of them singletons, with 1.5% to 2% in the top ten. The input for sequencing was CD4+ T cells from blood (PBMCs), taken 24 months after the transplant. The source of these receptors is a human patient who received a combined kidney and bone marrow transplant. Some T cells may arise from the graft donor. Both conserved end residues are part of each CDR3. A D gene is named only where the DNA matches it firmly. Part of the rows lack a size; the others show once, few, many or a class for expanded clones.

abundance: few
d_gene: .
j_gene: TRBJ1-3
v_gene: TRBV5-4
CDR3nt: TGTGCCAGCAGCTTGTCGGGGGACTCTGGAAACACCATATATTTT
CDR3aa: CASSLSGDSGNTIYF

abundance: .
d_gene: .
j_gene: TRBJ1-2
v_gene: TRBV7-8
CDR3nt: TGTGCCAGCAGCTTAGACAGGGAAGGTTCACTCTATGGCTACACCTTC
CDR3aa: CASSLDREGSLYGYTF

abundance: .
d_gene: .
j_gene: TRBJ2-3
v_gene: TRBV7-2
CDR3nt: TGTGCCAGCAGCTTAAGCGGACTGACTACAGATACGCAGTATTTT
CDR3aa: CASSLSGLTTDTQYF

abundance: .
d_gene: .
j_gene: TRBJ2-7
v_gene: TRBV11-2
CDR3nt: TGTGCCAGCAGCTGGGGGACTGCCGGGGAGCAGTACTTC
CDR3aa: CASSWGTAGEQYF

abundance: .
d_gene: .
j_gene: TRBJ2-3
v_gene: TRBV7-2
CDR3nt: TGTGCCAGCAAGCGGCTTGCAGATACGCAGTATTTT
CDR3aa: CASKRLADTQYF

abundance: .
d_gene: .
j_gene: TRBJ1-2
v_gene: TRBV5-1
CDR3nt: TGCGCCAGCAGCTTGGTAGGGGGTGTGCATGGCTACACCTTC
CDR3aa: CASSLVGGVHGYTF

abundance: .
d_gene: TRBD2
j_gene: TRBJ2-7
v_gene: TRBV7-2
CDR3nt: TGTGCCAGCAGCTTAGGGTCGGTAGCGGGATTGGGGGAATACGAGCAGTACTTC
CDR3aa: CASSLGSVAGLGEYEQYF

abundance: once
d_gene: TRBD1
j_gene: TRBJ2-3
v_gene: TRBV7-2
CDR3nt: TGTGCCAGCAGCTTAGCATCCAGGGGGCTAAACACAGATACGCAGTATTTT
CDR3aa: CASSLASRGLNTDTQYF

abundance: once
d_gene: .
j_gene: TRBJ2-2
v_gene: TRBV6-6
CDR3nt: TGTGCCAGCAGCAAACGAGGGGGTTCGGGCACCGGGGAGCTGTTTTTT
CDR3aa: CASSKRGGSGTGELFF

abundance: .
d_gene: .
j_gene: TRBJ1-3
v_gene: TRBV6-1
CDR3nt: TGTGCCAGCAGCCAGGGCCGAAACGCCGGAAACACCATATATTTT
CDR3aa: CASSQGRNAGNTIYF

abundance: .
d_gene: .
j_gene: TRBJ2-7
v_gene: TRBV21-1
CDR3nt: TGTGCCAGCAGCAAGGACAGGGGAGGGTACGAGCAGTACTTC
CDR3aa: CASSKDRGGYEQYF

abundance: .
d_gene: .
j_gene: TRBJ2-1
v_gene: TRBV5-4
CDR3nt: TGTGCCAGCAGCTTGGTTACTAGTAGGAATGAGCAGTTCTTC
CDR3aa: CASSLVTSRNEQFF

abundance: .
d_gene: .
j_gene: TRBJ1-2
v_gene: TRBV7-9
CDR3nt: TGTGCCAGCAGCTTACAGCAGGAACTGAGAGGCTACACCTTC
CDR3aa: CASSLQQELRGYTF

abundance: .
d_gene: .
j_gene: TRBJ1-3
v_gene: TRBV28
CDR3nt: TGTGCCAGCAGTTTCTCCAGGGTGAGAGGAAACACCATATATTTT
CDR3aa: CASSFSRVRGNTIYF

abundance: .
d_gene: .
j_gene: TRBJ1-1
v_gene: TRBV15
CDR3nt: TGTGCCACCAGCCGCGGACAGTACACTGAAGCTTTCTTT
CDR3aa: CATSRGQYTEAFF

abundance: .
d_gene: TRBD2
j_gene: TRBJ2-7
v_gene: TRBV4-2
CDR3nt: TGTGCCAGCAGCCCCGGACTAGCCGGCGTTCCCTACGAGCAGTACTTC
CDR3aa: CASSPGLAGVPYEQYF

abundance: .
d_gene: .
j_gene: TRBJ2-1
v_gene: TRBV7-2
CDR3nt: TGTGCCAGCAGCCAACTGGACAGATACAATGAGCAGTTCTTC
CDR3aa: CASSQLDRYNEQFF

abundance: few
d_gene: .
j_gene: TRBJ2-3
v_gene: TRBV7-6
CDR3nt: TGTGCCAGCAGCTTAGCCGTGCGTGGTAGCACAGATACGCAGTATTTT
CDR3aa: CASSLAVRGSTDTQYF

abundance: .
d_gene: .
j_gene: TRBJ1-1
v_gene: TRBV2
CDR3nt: TGTGCCAGCACCTACAGACCGAACACTGAAGCTTTCTTT
CDR3aa: CASTYRPNTEAFF

abundance: .
d_gene: .
j_gene: TRBJ1-1
v_gene: TRBV27
CDR3nt: TGTGCCAGCAGTTTATCCCCCCTTCTGTCGGAGATAGCAGAAGCTTTCTTT
CDR3aa: CASSLSPLLSEIAEAFF

abundance: .
d_gene: TRBD1
j_gene: TRBJ1-4
v_gene: TRBV10-3
CDR3nt: TGTGCCACGAGACAGGGGACTAATGAAAAACTGTTTTTT
CDR3aa: CATRQGTNEKLFF

abundance: .
d_gene: .
j_gene: TRBJ2-7
v_gene: TRBV6-5
CDR3nt: TGTGCCAGCAGTTACGGGCCTAACTCCTACGAGCAGTACTTC
CDR3aa: CASSYGPNSYEQYF

abundance: once
d_gene: TRBD2
j_gene: TRBJ2-1
v_gene: TRBV10-3
CDR3nt: TGTGCCATCAGTCAGGGACTAGCCGACAATGAGCAGTTCTTC
CDR3aa: CAISQGLADNEQFF

abundance: once
d_gene: .
j_gene: TRBJ2-7
v_gene: TRBV28
CDR3nt: TGTGCCAGCAGTCCCTCACTGAGGGGGTACGAGCAGTACTTC
CDR3aa: CASSPSLRGYEQYF

abundance: .
d_gene: .
j_gene: TRBJ2-4
v_gene: TRBV7-9
CDR3nt: TGTGCCAGCAGCCGAGAACCCGGGGCCAAAAACATTCAGTACTTC
CDR3aa: CASSREPGAKNIQYF

abundance: once
d_gene: TRBD2
j_gene: TRBJ2-5
v_gene: TRBV6-8
CDR3nt: TGTGCCAGCAGTTACGTGTACTGTAGTGGTCTAGCGGGAGGCCAAGAGACCCAGTACTTC
CDR3aa: CASSYVYCSGLAGGQETQYF